The clone carrying this TCR beta chain was found a few times. This sample was taken from a study of T cell repertoires in cytomegalovirus infection. There are 19 residues in the CDR3. V lost 2 bases and J lost 0; bases outside the gene matches: 12. Germline-derived CDR1 and CDR2 are MDHEN and SYDVKM. TCRdb used MiXCR to reprocess the reads, holding one entry per CDR3 protein. In the table there are 170,000 or so distinct CDR3 sequences, 17% of which are singletons. This chain joins TRBV28 and TRBJ2-2; TRBD1 matches at 7 bases. The sample was CD8+ T cells from PBMCs. This receptor was taken from a human donor in good health (CMV status not recorded). Some clones in this sample may be carry-over from other donors' samples. The CDR3 protein is CASSLLGDQGDTNTGELFF. Here the CDR3 DNA reads TGTGCCAGCAGTTTACTTGGGGATCAGGGGGATACGAACACCGGGGAGCTGTTTTTT.